Below, one T cell receptor beta chain is given with its context. V was clipped by 0 bases and J by 4 bases, with 9 bases between them. The CDR3 length is 13 residues. Per the germline V gene, CDR1 is GTSNPN and CDR2 is SVGIG (reference sequence). Study processing details: Estimation of nucleated cell counts was performed using reference gene primer amplification. Some clones are missing from TCRdb's copy, which holds only in-frame ones; the method was immunoSEQ multiplex PCR. V and J calls and clone size are those listed in that table; D and trimming were worked out from the DNA. The data hold around 220,000 clones, with 65% to 90% observed a single time. The data originate from a study of blood T cell repertoires in COVID-19. Turning to the study itself: Whether acute or convalescent, the COVID-19 samples came from the United States, Italy and Spain. The cDNA or gDNA used as material had been derived from T cells, B-cell-depleted T cells, or PBMCs.

The sample taken for sequencing was peripheral blood. The chain uses TRBV30 and TRBJ1-2, with D maybe TRBD1 (5 bases). The source is a human donor in a cohort sampled during active COVID-19. The chain's CDR3 is CAWSVQVGYGYTF. CDR3 DNA: TGTGCCTGGAGTGTACAGGTGGGCTATGGCTACACCTTC. The variable domain in full, with the rest retrieved from reference TRBV30 and TRBJ1-2, is SQTIHQWPATLVQPVGSPLSLECTVEGTSNPNLYWYRQAAGRGLQLLFYSVGIGQISSEVPQNLSASRPQDRQFILSSKKLLLSDSGFYLCAWSVQVGYGYTFGSGTRLTVV.